Listed below are T cell receptor beta chains from one sample, sequenced in a study of T-cell reconstitution after alpha-beta-depleted transplantation in children. TCRdb redid the calling of the PCR reads with MiXCR, one entry per CDR3 protein. The table shows approximately 520,000 distinct CDR3 sequences, with 9.5% to 12% occurring only once. The sequencing here drew on PBMCs, mostly from graft donor cells, taken 180 days after TCRalphabeta/CD19-depleted stem cell transplant. These receptor sequences come from a female patient aged 2 to 10 who had a stem cell transplant for aplastic anemia, so the T cells may come from the graft donor. Each CDR3 is given with its conserved first and last residue. Fields, in order: V gene, D gene, J gene, CDR3 protein. A D gene is named only where the DNA matches it firmly.

v_gene: TRBV15; d_gene: TRBD2; j_gene: TRBJ2-5; CDR3aa: CATSRVAGYQETQYF
v_gene: TRBV7-6; d_gene: .; j_gene: TRBJ1-2; CDR3aa: CASSLSGRGYTF
v_gene: TRBV7-3; d_gene: TRBD1; j_gene: TRBJ2-5; CDR3aa: CASSQDRVETQYF
v_gene: TRBV11-3; d_gene: .; j_gene: TRBJ2-3; CDR3aa: CASTQPASTDTQYF
v_gene: TRBV20-1; d_gene: TRBD2; j_gene: TRBJ2-5; CDR3aa: CSAIISGSRGETQYF
v_gene: TRBV28; d_gene: .; j_gene: TRBJ2-5; CDR3aa: CASSLFKWTPVTETQYF
v_gene: TRBV28; d_gene: .; j_gene: TRBJ1-1; CDR3aa: CASDGVNTEAFF
v_gene: TRBV7-9; d_gene: TRBD1; j_gene: TRBJ2-1; CDR3aa: CALQGGSYNEQFF
v_gene: TRBV27; d_gene: .; j_gene: TRBJ2-2; CDR3aa: CASSSGGPHTGELFF
v_gene: TRBV12-3/TRBV12-4; d_gene: .; j_gene: TRBJ1-3; CDR3aa: CASTDITGNTIYF
v_gene: TRBV5-5; d_gene: .; j_gene: TRBJ2-4; CDR3aa: CASTRTGSQNIQYF
v_gene: TRBV28; d_gene: TRBD2; j_gene: TRBJ2-3; CDR3aa: CASSRGLAGGITDTQYF
v_gene: TRBV12-3/TRBV12-4; d_gene: TRBD1; j_gene: TRBJ1-2; CDR3aa: CASGPQTGLKGYTF
v_gene: TRBV4-2; d_gene: .; j_gene: TRBJ1-1; CDR3aa: CASSQEGRRAEAFF
v_gene: TRBV7-3; d_gene: TRBD2; j_gene: TRBJ2-1; CDR3aa: CASSRTSAYNEQFF
v_gene: TRBV12-3/TRBV12-4; d_gene: .; j_gene: TRBJ2-2; CDR3aa: CASKLGPWNTGELFF
v_gene: TRBV15; d_gene: TRBD1; j_gene: TRBJ2-5; CDR3aa: CATSRPRDSIGAQYF
v_gene: TRBV6-1; d_gene: .; j_gene: TRBJ2-3; CDR3aa: CASGLSPSLPSTDTQYF
v_gene: TRBV2; d_gene: TRBD1; j_gene: TRBJ1-1; CDR3aa: CAKKGAGNTEAFF
v_gene: TRBV7-6; d_gene: .; j_gene: TRBJ2-1; CDR3aa: CASSSTGRMKQFF
v_gene: TRBV5-8; d_gene: .; j_gene: TRBJ2-1; CDR3aa: CASRRLAGEQFF
v_gene: TRBV10-2; d_gene: TRBD2; j_gene: TRBJ2-3; CDR3aa: CASSYSGRSTDTQYF
v_gene: TRBV5-8; d_gene: TRBD1; j_gene: TRBJ1-4; CDR3aa: CASSIQGPPEKLFF
v_gene: TRBV5-1; d_gene: .; j_gene: TRBJ2-3; CDR3aa: CASSLYGVSTDTQYF
v_gene: TRBV28; d_gene: .; j_gene: TRBJ1-6; CDR3aa: CASSFRLRSSYNSPLHF
v_gene: TRBV7-6; d_gene: .; j_gene: TRBJ2-3; CDR3aa: CASSLPGRGPDTQYF
v_gene: TRBV2; d_gene: TRBD2; j_gene: TRBJ2-1; CDR3aa: CASRSSGSPSYNEQFF
v_gene: TRBV3-1; d_gene: .; j_gene: TRBJ2-2; CDR3aa: CASSLEGRTGELFF
v_gene: TRBV20-1; d_gene: .; j_gene: TRBJ2-2; CDR3aa: CSARMAANTGELFF
v_gene: TRBV2; d_gene: .; j_gene: TRBJ1-1; CDR3aa: CASSESSENTEAFF
v_gene: TRBV7-6; d_gene: TRBD1; j_gene: TRBJ1-1; CDR3aa: CASSWGQVNTEAFF
v_gene: TRBV27; d_gene: .; j_gene: TRBJ2-1; CDR3aa: CASCDRSYNEQFF
v_gene: TRBV25-1; d_gene: TRBD1; j_gene: TRBJ1-1; CDR3aa: CASSELRGPGVEAFF
v_gene: TRBV5-1; d_gene: TRBD2; j_gene: TRBJ2-1; CDR3aa: CASSLVAGGPWNEQFF
v_gene: TRBV6-5; d_gene: TRBD2; j_gene: TRBJ2-1; CDR3aa: CASSYSWGGRGLGDYNEQFF
v_gene: TRBV5-1; d_gene: .; j_gene: TRBJ2-1; CDR3aa: CASSLRALWDEQFF
v_gene: TRBV29-1; d_gene: TRBD2; j_gene: TRBJ2-1; CDR3aa: CSVERAGEVNEQFF
v_gene: TRBV20-1; d_gene: .; j_gene: TRBJ1-5; CDR3aa: CSAREGFDQPQHF
v_gene: TRBV11-2; d_gene: TRBD1; j_gene: TRBJ2-6; CDR3aa: CASSLDRGGSGANVLTF
v_gene: TRBV11-2; d_gene: .; j_gene: TRBJ2-5; CDR3aa: CASSLSIIRGGDSGGETQYF
v_gene: TRBV5-1; d_gene: .; j_gene: TRBJ1-3; CDR3aa: CASSLAHGAGNTIYF
v_gene: TRBV5-1; d_gene: .; j_gene: TRBJ1-2; CDR3aa: CASSPSSQTYGYTF
v_gene: TRBV7-9; d_gene: TRBD2; j_gene: TRBJ2-7; CDR3aa: CASSLPRGRSGSYEQYF
v_gene: TRBV7-2; d_gene: .; j_gene: TRBJ2-2; CDR3aa: CASSLVPSTNTGELFF
v_gene: TRBV3-1; d_gene: .; j_gene: TRBJ1-5; CDR3aa: CASSPRVDTKPQHF
v_gene: TRBV20-1; d_gene: TRBD2; j_gene: TRBJ2-1; CDR3aa: CSAPRLAGGLNEQFF
v_gene: TRBV12-3/TRBV12-4; d_gene: .; j_gene: TRBJ1-2; CDR3aa: CASSFPGLDYGYTF
v_gene: TRBV4-3; d_gene: .; j_gene: TRBJ2-1; CDR3aa: CASSQNSGGRGDNEQFF
v_gene: TRBV29-1; d_gene: .; j_gene: TRBJ2-2; CDR3aa: CSVQTWGNTGELFF
v_gene: TRBV28; d_gene: .; j_gene: TRBJ1-5; CDR3aa: CASSRLGRDNQPQHF
v_gene: TRBV20-1; d_gene: .; j_gene: TRBJ1-4; CDR3aa: CSCRRTSLLNEKLFF
v_gene: TRBV10-3; d_gene: .; j_gene: TRBJ1-2; CDR3aa: CAISGEINYGYTF
v_gene: TRBV7-2; d_gene: TRBD2; j_gene: TRBJ2-1; CDR3aa: CATLREGSSYNEQFF
v_gene: TRBV20-1; d_gene: .; j_gene: TRBJ1-1; CDR3aa: CSAGRAGKGTEAFF
v_gene: TRBV6-5; d_gene: .; j_gene: TRBJ2-7; CDR3aa: CASSYRAERALEQYF